This T cell receptor beta chain stems from a study of blood T cell repertoires in COVID-19. Study-level background: PBMCs, B-cell-depleted T cells, or T cells were the source of the cDNA or gDNA that made up the material.

The CDR3 loop spans 17 amino acids. The germline V gene encodes CDR1 SGHRS and CDR2 YFSETQ. V trimming: 7 bases; J trimming: 1 base; junction bases outside the gene matches: 15. Authors' data handling: Reference gene primers were amplified, and this amplification served to estimate nucleated cell counts. Profiling relied on immunoSEQ multiplex PCR, and the TCRdb table lists in-frame clones only, not all of them. That table is the source of V, J and clone size, and D and trimming were worked out from the DNA. The sample records approximately 210,000 clones, 86% being singletons. The chain recombines TRBV5-1 with TRBJ2-7; 9 bases align to TRBD2. The sequenced sample consisted of peripheral blood. This TCR was sampled from a man under 40 who had recovered from COVID-19. The DNA of the CDR3 is TGCGCCAGCTCAACTTTTAGCGGGGGCCCCGGGTCCTACGAGCAGTACTTC. This sequence encodes CASSTFSGGPGSYEQYF.